This paragraph reports one T cell receptor (beta chain). Its antigen is currently unknown. Deletions cut 10 bases from V and 6 bases from J, with 13 bases between. The CDR3 covers 12 residues. Germline lookup yields CDR1 LNHDA and CDR2 SQIVND (reference sequence). Researchers ran the PCR with 60 Vbeta and 13 Jbeta primers. Clones were read by immunoSEQ multiplex PCR, and TCRdb kept only the in-frame ones, dropping some. The sample consists of tens of thousands of clones, about 78% of them appearing once. This sample is drawn from a study of cytomegalovirus exposure and HLA in healthy donors. There were likely unrecorded immune exposures, though donors were nominally healthy when sampled. Overall study findings and caveats: Indistinguishability led to the exclusion of some V segments, TRBV6-2 and TRBV6-3 included. Later work found that TCR association rates differed between HLA loci; DRB1 had the most and HLA-C the fewest. In an earlier analysis, productive rearrangement rates for most beta V segments clustered near 87% or 30%.

This chain connects TRBV19 to TRBJ1-3; D is undetermined. This TCR came from a man aged 55 to 70 in good health and CMV-seronegative. The sample consisted of PBMCs. Here the CDR3 DNA reads TGTGCCACATCACAGTCGCCAAACACCATATATTTT. Protein sequence: CATSQSPNTIYF.